These T cell receptor beta chains were read from a single sample in a study of blood T cell repertoires in COVID-19. Assay used: immunoSEQ multiplex PCR; TCRdb lists only in-frame clones, some missing. The table shows around 67,000 clones, with 87% occurring only once. The material sequenced was peripheral blood. Source of these receptors: a man aged 45-60 years with active COVID-19. Both conserved end residues are part of each CDR3. The D gene is left open where the match is weak. Size values are once, few and many counts, or a class for expanded clones, and some rows have none.

d_call j_call v_call cdr3_length clone_size cdr3_aa cdr3_nt
TRBD1 TRBJ1-1 TRBV12-3/TRBV12-4 12 - CASSRTGGTAFF TGTGCCAGCAGTCGGACAGGGGGCACAGCTTTCTTT
- TRBJ1-2 TRBV5-6 13 - CASSLSTGNGYTF TGTGCCAGCAGCTTGAGTACAGGAAATGGCTACACCTTC
TRBD1 TRBJ1-2 TRBV5-6 15 once CASSLVGQGFQGYTF TGTGCCAGCAGCTTGGTGGGACAGGGGTTTCAGGGCTACACCTTC
- TRBJ1-4 TRBV19 15 - CASSVWTDSNEKLFF TGTGCCAGTAGTGTCTGGACGGACTCTAATGAAAAACTGTTTTTT
TRBD1 TRBJ2-2 TRBV19 15 - CASSIGLGTAGELFF TGTGCCAGTAGTATCGGCCTCGGGACAGCTGGGGAGCTGTTTTTT
- TRBJ1-1 TRBV29-1 11 - CSAHLATEAFF TGCAGCGCCCACCTTGCGACTGAAGCTTTCTTT
TRBD1 TRBJ1-1 TRBV27 14 - CASRRTGENTEAFF TGTGCCAGCAGGCGGACAGGGGAGAACACTGAAGCTTTCTTT
- TRBJ1-3 TRBV5-1 14 - CASSIDSSGNTIYF TGCGCCAGCAGTATAGACAGCTCTGGAAACACCATATATTTT
- TRBJ2-5 TRBV28 13 - CASEPGPRGTQYF TGTGCCAGCGAGCCGGGTCCTAGAGGGACCCAGTACTTC
TRBD2 TRBJ2-2 TRBV19 15 - CARREAGVGTGELFF TGTGCCAGAAGAGAAGCGGGAGTCGGGACCGGGGAGCTGTTTTTT
- TRBJ1-2 TRBV7-8 13 - CASGGDTDYGYTF TGTGCCAGCGGGGGCGATACTGACTATGGCTACACCTTC
- TRBJ1-1 TRBV10-2 13 - CASKPTGNTEAFF TGCGCCAGCAAACCCACAGGGAACACTGAAGCTTTCTTT
TRBD1 TRBJ2-1 TRBV7-2 15 once CASSLETGVLDEQFF TGTGCCAGCAGCTTAGAGACAGGGGTTCTCGATGAGCAGTTCTTC
- TRBJ1-2 TRBV2 13 - CASSDPGRYGYTF TGTGCCAGCAGTGACCCAGGGCGCTATGGCTACACCTTC
- TRBJ1-4 TRBV19 16 - CASSPRTARDGEKLFF TGTGCCAGTAGTCCCCGGACAGCACGCGACGGTGAAAAACTGTTTTTT
- TRBJ2-7 TRBV9 15 - CASSPTQQGSYEQYF TGTGCCAGCAGCCCGACCCAACAGGGTTCCTACGAGCAGTACTTC
- TRBJ2-7 TRBV19 12 once CASSMSGYEQYF TGTGCCAGTAGTATGTCCGGGTACGAGCAGTACTTC
TRBD2 TRBJ2-1 TRBV2 17 - CASSLLTSGSVNNEQFF TGTGCCAGCAGTCTGTTGACTAGCGGGAGTGTCAACAATGAGCAGTTCTTC
- TRBJ1-1 TRBV27 14 - CASQGNRRNTEAFF TGTGCCAGCCAGGGGAATAGGAGGAACACTGAAGCTTTCTTT
TRBD2 TRBJ2-7 TRBV16 13 - CASSQSTSGKVYF TGTGCCAGCAGCCAATCGACTAGCGGGAAGGTGTACTTC
- TRBJ2-2 TRBV4-1 14 - CASSQDTGTGELFF TGCGCCAGCAGCCAAGATACTGGCACCGGGGAGCTGTTTTTT
TRBD2 TRBJ2-3 TRBV19 17 - CASAPGLAGGVLDTQYF TGTGCCAGCGCACCGGGACTAGCGGGAGGGGTGTTAGATACGCAGTATTTT
TRBD2 TRBJ2-3 TRBV4-3 16 - CASSQEGGSGTDTQYF TGCGCCAGCAGCCAAGAAGGCGGGAGTGGCACAGATACGCAGTATTTT
- TRBJ2-1 TRBV3-1/TRBV3-2 15 few CASSQGEARGYEQFF TGTGCCAGCAGCCAAGGGGAGGCTAGAGGGTATGAGCAGTTCTTC
TRBD2 TRBJ2-3 TRBV6-4 15 - CASSLASGSLDTQYF TGTGCCAGCAGTTTGGCTAGCGGGAGTCTAGATACGCAGTATTTT
TRBD2 TRBJ2-1 TRBV7-9 15 - CASSLGGAGGFEQFF TGTGCCAGCAGCTTAGGAGGAGCGGGAGGCTTTGAGCAGTTCTTC
TRBD1 TRBJ1-6 TRBV5-1 15 - CASSSGQGVNSPLHF TGCGCCAGCAGCTCGGGACAGGGGGTAAATTCACCCCTCCACTTT
TRBD1 TRBJ2-7 TRBV28 13 once CASSGDRTLGQYF TGTGCCAGCAGCGGGGACAGGACCTTGGGGCAGTACTTC
- TRBJ1-1 TRBV10-2 14 - CASIPFRGNTEAFF TGCGCCAGCATCCCTTTCCGGGGGAACACTGAAGCTTTCTTT